This T cell receptor beta chain derives from a study of blood T cell repertoires in COVID-19. Study background: COVID-19 samples, acute and convalescent, were from the United States, Italy and Spain. From T cells, B-cell-depleted T cells, or PBMCs came the material, which was cDNA or gDNA.

Measured with immunoSEQ multiplex PCR; TCRdb has only the in-frame clones, and not every one. There are some 200,000 clones in the sample; roughly 89% occur only once, and around 0.88% lies in the top ten. The sequence came from a woman under 30 who had recovered from COVID-19. Sequenced input: peripheral blood.

The CDR3 DNA reads TGTGCCAGCCCATATAGCGGGCTGGAGACAGATACGCAGTATTTT. This gives the protein CASPYSGLETDTQYF. The chain carries TRBV7-9 and TRBJ2-3, with 7 bases matching TRBD2. CDR1 is SEHNR, CDR2 FQNEAQ, per germline (reference sequence). The CDR3 loop spans 15 amino acids. The trim removed 8 bases at V and 3 bases at J, leaving 11 bases unmatched.